This entry lists 10 T cell receptor beta chains sequenced from one sample in a study of OX40 agonist ivuxolimab in advanced cancers. Data came from immunoSEQ multiplex PCR; TCRdb stores just in-frame clones and leaves some out. The sample holds some 79,000 clones; roughly 85% are singletons and the top ten take around 4.1%. This specimen was CD4+ or CD8+ T cells sorted from blood, taken in a trial of the OX40 agonist ivuxolimab. The receptors were gathered from an adult with an advanced solid tumor such as melanoma, head and neck, liver or kidney cancer.

CDR3 loop: CASRRQGNEQFF. Written as DNA, the CDR3 is TGCGCCAGCCGTAGACAGGGCAATGAGCAGTTCTTC. V usage is TRBV5-1 and J usage is TRBJ2-1, with 7 positions matching TRBD1. The length of the CDR3 is 12 residues. Losses at the gene ends were 7 bases for V and 6 bases for J; bases not matched to a gene: 4. Germline lookup yields CDR1 SGHRS and CDR2 YFSETQ.

This rearrangement joins TRBV2 to TRBJ2-5; D gene ambiguous. The CDR3 covers 10 residues. The V end lost 6 bases, the J end lost 4 bases, and 3 bases lay between the germline ends. Germline lookup yields CDR1 SNHLY and CDR2 FYNNEI. CDR3 in amino acids: CASRRETQYF. CDR3 DNA sequence: TGTGCCAGCAGACGAGAGACCCAGTACTTC.

The chain is built from TRBV7-2 and TRBJ1-2; possible D gene TRBD1, 5 bases. Germline CDR1 and CDR2: SGHTA and FQGNSA. Trimming left V 3 bases short and J 4 bases short, with 9 bases between. The CDR3 is made up of 13 amino acids. The CDR3 region has the DNA TGTGCCAGCAGCTTCGGGGGAGCCTATGGCTACACCTTC. Its translation: CASSFGGAYGYTF.

The chain uses TRBV2 and TRBJ2-2, with D tentatively TRBD2 (6 bases). Looked up from germline, CDR1 is SNHLY and CDR2 is FYNNEI. The V and J ends lost 1 base and 0 bases respectively, with 9 bases between them. CDR3 length: 16 residues. The CDR3: CASSEEEGANTGELFF. The CDR3 bases are TGTGCCAGCAGTGAAGAGGAGGGCGCGAACACCGGGGAGCTGTTTTTT.

The chain links TRBV12-2 to TRBJ2-3; the table's D call TRBD2 went unverified against the DNA. TRBV12-2 is a documented pseudogene. The CDR3 has 12 amino acids. CDR3 amino acids: CASRWESDTQYF. CDR3 nucleotide sequence: TGTGCAAGTCGATGGGAGTCAGATACGCAGTATTTT.

The CDR3 DNA follows: TGTGCCAGCTCACCCGACGCAGGGTCTGAAGCTTTCTTT. This translates into CASSPDAGSEAFF. The J gene is TRBJ1-1, the V gene TRBV18; a possible D gene is TRBD1 (5 bases). Trimming left V 3 bases short and J 6 bases short, with 11 bases between. Germline CDR1 reads KGHSH; CDR2 reads LQKENI. The CDR3 has 13 amino acids.

The chain carries TRBV6-5 and TRBJ1-1, with no clear D. Germline V gene sequence: CDR1 MNHEY, CDR2 SVGAGI. This CDR3 is built from 15 residues. Trimming left V 5 bases short and J 1 base short, with 14 bases between. The CDR3 DNA reads TGTGCCAGCAGTGTACAAGCGATTACGAACACTGAAGCTTTCTTT. This codes for CASSVQAITNTEAFF.

The gene calls are TRBV5-1 and TRBJ1-3; D is ambiguous. The CDR3 has 14 amino acids. The germline CDR1 and CDR2 sequences are SGHRS and YFSETQ. Deletions cut 1 base from V and 3 bases from J, with 8 bases between. CDR3 coding DNA: TGCGCCAGCAGCTTGATGGAGGGTGGAAACACCATATATTTT. It yields the protein CASSLMEGGNTIYF.

This chain uses TRBV19 with TRBJ1-2; D perhaps matches TRBD1 (5 bases). The germline V gene has CDR1 LNHDA and CDR2 SQIVND (reference sequence). The V end was cut by 3 bases, the J end by 2 bases, with 16 bases between. The CDR3 is made up of 16 amino acids. The CDR3 here is CASSIQAGTGNYGYTF. CDR3 nucleotides: TGTGCCAGTAGTATTCAAGCCGGGACGGGCAACTATGGCTACACCTTC.

The chain is built from TRBV5-1 and TRBJ1-3; no firm D call. Germline lookup yields CDR1 SGHRS and CDR2 YFSETQ. Between the trimmed V and J ends, which lost 0 bases and 0 bases, there was a span of 7 bases. The CDR3 length is 15 residues. The chain's CDR3 is CASSLDAVSGNTIYF. CDR3 coding DNA: TGCGCCAGCAGCTTGGATGCAGTCTCTGGAAACACCATATATTTT. The full variable domain, in which reference TRBV5-1 and TRBJ1-3 provide the parts outside the CDR3, is KAGVTQTPRYLIKTRGQQVTLSCSPISGHRSVSWYQQTPGQGLQFLFEYFSETQRNKGNFPGRFSGRQFSNSRSEMNVSTLELGDSALYLCASSLDAVSGNTIYFGEGSWLTVV.